This T cell receptor beta chain was recovered during a study of cytomegalovirus exposure and HLA in healthy donors. Study as a whole: Unique TCRs from HLA-typed donors, 70 million to 85 million of them, were held in an early data release.

About this clone: The antigen is unknown.

PCR used 60 Vbeta primers and 13 Jbeta primers. Here immunoSEQ multiplex PCR was the method, and the copy in TCRdb shows in-frame clones only, minus some. The table has 200,000 to 250,000 clones, around 80% seen once; the top ten hold approximately 0.47%. The V and J ends lost 4 bases and 2 bases respectively, with 14 bases between them. The CDR3 runs to 15 residues. The germline CDR1 and CDR2 sequences are SGHDT and YYEEEE. Broader study findings: Many donors carried some public TCRs, although rarity characterized most TCR sequences. Common viral pathogens were later found to be apparently linked to several of the most significant clusters. Investigators reported approximately 170 TCR beta chains as tied to cytomegalovirus.

Material for sequencing was PBMCs. The receptor comes from a boy younger than 18 in good health and CMV-seronegative. The genes are TRBV5-6 and TRBJ2-3; maybe TRBD1 (5 bases). CDR3 sequence (DNA): TGTGCCAGCAGCCGAGGTGGGGCAACCACAGATACGCAGTATTTT. This codes for CASSRGGATTDTQYF.